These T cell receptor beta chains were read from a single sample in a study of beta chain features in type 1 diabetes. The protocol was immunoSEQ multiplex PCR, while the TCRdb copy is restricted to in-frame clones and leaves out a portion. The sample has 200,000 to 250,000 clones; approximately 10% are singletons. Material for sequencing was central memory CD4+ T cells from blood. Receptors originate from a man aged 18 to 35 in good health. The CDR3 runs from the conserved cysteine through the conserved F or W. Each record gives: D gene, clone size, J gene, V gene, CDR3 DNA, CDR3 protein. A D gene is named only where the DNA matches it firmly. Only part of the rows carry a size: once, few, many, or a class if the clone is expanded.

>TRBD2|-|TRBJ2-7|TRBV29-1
TGCAGCGCCAATCTGGGGGAGGGGGAGCAGTACTTC
CSANLGEGEQYF
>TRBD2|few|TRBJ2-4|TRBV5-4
TGTGCCAGCAGTCTCCGACTAGCGGGAGACTATCACATTCAGTACTTC
CASSLRLAGDYHIQYF
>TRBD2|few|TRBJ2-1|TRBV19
TGTGCCAGTAGTGTGTCTAGCGGGAGGGCGGATGAGCAGTTCTTC
CASSVSSGRADEQFF
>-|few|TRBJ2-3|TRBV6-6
TGTGCCAGCAGCAACGCGGATACGCAGTATTTT
CASSNADTQYF
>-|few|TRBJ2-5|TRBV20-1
TGCAGTGCTCAGGACCAAGAGACCCAGTACTTC
CSAQDQETQYF
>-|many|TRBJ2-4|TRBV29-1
TGCAGCGTTGAGGACATACTAGCCAAAAACATTCAGTACTTC
CSVEDILAKNIQYF
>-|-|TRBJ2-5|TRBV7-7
TGTGCCAGCAGCTTAAGCCGGGGAGAGACCCAGTACTTC
CASSLSRGETQYF
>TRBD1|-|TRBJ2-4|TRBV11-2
TGTGCCAGCAGCCCGACAGGGTTAGGGGACATTCAGTACTTC
CASSPTGLGDIQYF
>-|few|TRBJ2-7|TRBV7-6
TGTGCCAGCAGCCATGCGTCTGGTGAGCAGTACTTC
CASSHASGEQYF
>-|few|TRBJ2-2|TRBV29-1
TGCAGCGTTAACAGACACACCGGGGAGCTGTTTTTT
CSVNRHTGELFF
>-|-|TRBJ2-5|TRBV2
TGTGCCAGCAGTGAAGCCAAAGAGACCCAGTACTTC
CASSEAKETQYF
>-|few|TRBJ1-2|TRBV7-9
TGTGCCAGCAGCCGCGGGACCCGGCCTCCTTATGGCTACACCTTC
CASSRGTRPPYGYTF
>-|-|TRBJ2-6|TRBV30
TGTGCCTGGAGGCGGGACTCTGGGGCCAACGTCCTGACTTTC
CAWRRDSGANVLTF
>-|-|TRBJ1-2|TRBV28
TGTGCCATCGGGACCGGGTTCAACTATGGCTACACCTTC
CAIGTGFNYGYTF
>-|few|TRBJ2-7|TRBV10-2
TGCGCCAGCAGAGACATTAGGGGGTCCTACGAGCAGTACTTC
CASRDIRGSYEQYF
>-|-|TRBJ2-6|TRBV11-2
TGTGCCAGCAGCTTAGTCAGGGGACCTGGGGCCAACGTCCTGACTTTC
CASSLVRGPGANVLTF
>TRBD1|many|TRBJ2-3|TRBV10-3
TGTGCCATCAGCCAGACAGGGGGAATGGGCACAGATACGCAGTATTTT
CAISQTGGMGTDTQYF
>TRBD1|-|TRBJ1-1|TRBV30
TGTGCCGGAAAAACAGGGGTACTCTACCTGGACACTGAAGCTTTCTTT
CAGKTGVLYLDTEAFF
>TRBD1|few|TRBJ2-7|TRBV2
TGTGCCAGCAGCCAATGGGACAGGGGCGAGCAGTACTTC
CASSQWDRGEQYF
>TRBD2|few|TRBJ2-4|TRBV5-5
TGTGCCAGCAGCATAACTAGCGGCAAAAACATTCAGTACTTC
CASSITSGKNIQYF
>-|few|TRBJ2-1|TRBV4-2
TGTGCCAGCAGCCAACGCGCCGGGGTCTGGGATGAGCAGTTCTTC
CASSQRAGVWDEQFF
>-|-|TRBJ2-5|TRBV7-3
TGTGCCAGCAGCTTGACTCCTATCATTGAGACCCAGTACTTC
CASSLTPIIETQYF
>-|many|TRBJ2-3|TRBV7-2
TGTGCCAGCAGCTTAAAGGATACGCAGTATTTT
CASSLKDTQYF
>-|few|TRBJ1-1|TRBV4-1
TGCGCCAGCAGCCAAGATCTCGGCTTCCGGACTGAAGCTTTCTTT
CASSQDLGFRTEAFF
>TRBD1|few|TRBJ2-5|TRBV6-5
TGTGCCAGCAGTTACTCGATTACAGGGGGCGCGGAGACCCAGTACTTC
CASSYSITGGAETQYF
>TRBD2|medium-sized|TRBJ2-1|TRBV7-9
TGTGCCAGCAGCTTAATGGGACTAGGGGAAGATGAGCAGTTCTTC
CASSLMGLGEDEQFF
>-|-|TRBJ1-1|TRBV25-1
TGTGCCAGCAGTGAACGAGGCACTGAAGCTTTCTTT
CASSERGTEAFF
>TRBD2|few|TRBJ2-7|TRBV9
TGTGCCAGCAGCCCACTAGCGGACCTCGCGGGGGAGCAGTACTTC
CASSPLADLAGEQYF
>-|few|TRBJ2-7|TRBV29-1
TGCAGCTTTAACAGGGAACCCTACGAGCAGTACTTC
CSFNREPYEQYF
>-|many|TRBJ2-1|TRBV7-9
TGTGCCAGCAGCTTAGAACACTACAATGAGCAGTTCTTC
CASSLEHYNEQFF
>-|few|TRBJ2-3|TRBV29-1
TGCAGCGTTGGGTTGCCTGGTTTGGATACGCAGTATTTT
CSVGLPGLDTQYF
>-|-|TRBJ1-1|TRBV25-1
TGTGCCAGCAGTACAGACTTGAACACTGAAGCTTTCTTT
CASSTDLNTEAFF
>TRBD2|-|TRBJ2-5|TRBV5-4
TGTGCCAGCAGTTCCATAGCGGGAGCAGAGACCCAGTACTTC
CASSSIAGAETQYF
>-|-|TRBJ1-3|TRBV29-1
TGCAGCGTTGATGTAGTAAACACCATATATTTT
CSVDVVNTIYF
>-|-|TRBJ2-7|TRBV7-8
TGTGCCAGCAGCCCCTGGGGGGGGCGATACGAGCAGTACTTC
CASSPWGGRYEQYF
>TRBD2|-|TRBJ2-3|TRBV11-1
TGTGCCAGCAAGACTAGCGCTAGCACAGATACGCAGTATTTT
CASKTSASTDTQYF
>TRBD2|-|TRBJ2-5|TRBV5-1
TGCGCCAGCAGGGCTGGACTAGCTCTGGAGACCCAGTACTTC
CASRAGLALETQYF
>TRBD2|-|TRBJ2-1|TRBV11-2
TGTGCCAGCAGCTTAGATAGGACTAGCGGGGATGAGCAGTTCTTC
CASSLDRTSGDEQFF
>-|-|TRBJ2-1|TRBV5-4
TGTGCCAGCAGCTCTGCCCGTGCAGGTGCCTACAATGAGCAGTTCTTC
CASSSARAGAYNEQFF
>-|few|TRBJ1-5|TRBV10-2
TGCGCCAGCCGAACAGGGTCGAGCAATCAGCCCCAGCATTTT
CASRTGSSNQPQHF
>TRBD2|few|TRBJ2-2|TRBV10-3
TGTGCCATCAGTGGGCCCACGCCTAGCGGCACCGGGGAGCTGTTTTTT
CAISGPTPSGTGELFF
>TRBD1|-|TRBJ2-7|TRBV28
TGTGCCAGCCAAGTTCCGGGGAGGCAGGGGGCTAACGAGCAGTACTTC
CASQVPGRQGANEQYF
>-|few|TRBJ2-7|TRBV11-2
TGTGCCAGCAGCTTATGGCACGAGCAGTACTTC
CASSLWHEQYF
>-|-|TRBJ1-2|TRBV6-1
TGTGCCAGCAGTCCGACAGCGTCTAACTATGGCTACACCTTC
CASSPTASNYGYTF
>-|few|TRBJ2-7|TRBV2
TGTGCCAGCAGTGACGACGGAGGCCCGACCTACGAGCAGTACTTC
CASSDDGGPTYEQYF
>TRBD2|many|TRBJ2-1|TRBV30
TGTGCCTGGAGTCCTAGCGGGGGCAATGAGCAGTTCTTC
CAWSPSGGNEQFF
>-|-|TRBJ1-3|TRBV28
TGTGCCAGCAGGGCCCAACACGGGACGGCTGGAAACACCATATATTTT
CASRAQHGTAGNTIYF
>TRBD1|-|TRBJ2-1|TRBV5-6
TGTGCCAGCAGCTTGCGGGACAGCCTCTACAATGAGCAGTTCTTC
CASSLRDSLYNEQFF
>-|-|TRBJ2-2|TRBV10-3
TGTGCCATCAGTGAGCCCTCAGGGTCTAGTGGCGGGGAGCTGTTTTTT
CAISEPSGSSGGELFF
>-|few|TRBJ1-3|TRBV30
TGTGCCTGGAGCCTGGACTTGGGTGGAAACACCATATATTTT
CAWSLDLGGNTIYF
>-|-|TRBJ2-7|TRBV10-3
TGTGCCACCGCCTCCGGGGCAGGCCTCTACGAGCAGTACTTC
CATASGAGLYEQYF
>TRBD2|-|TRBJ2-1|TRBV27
TGTGCCAGCAGTTTAGTAGGGACTAGATATGAGCAGTTCTTC
CASSLVGTRYEQFF
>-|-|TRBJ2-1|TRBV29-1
TGCAGCGTCCAGGGTGACGGCAATGAGCAGTTCTTC
CSVQGDGNEQFF
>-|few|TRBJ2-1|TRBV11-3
TGTGCCAGCAGCTTAGGAGGGGTCGCCTACAATGAGCAGTTCTTC
CASSLGGVAYNEQFF
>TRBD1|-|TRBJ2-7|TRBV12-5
TGTGCTAGTGGTTTGCCTTCAGGGGGATTTCCCTACGAGCAGTACTTC
CASGLPSGGFPYEQYF
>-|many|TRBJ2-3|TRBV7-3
TGTGCCAGCGCTAAGGGGAGGACAGATACGCAGTATTTT
CASAKGRTDTQYF
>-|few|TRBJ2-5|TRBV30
TGTGCCTGGAGTGTACTGGGGGAGACCCAGTACTTC
CAWSVLGETQYF